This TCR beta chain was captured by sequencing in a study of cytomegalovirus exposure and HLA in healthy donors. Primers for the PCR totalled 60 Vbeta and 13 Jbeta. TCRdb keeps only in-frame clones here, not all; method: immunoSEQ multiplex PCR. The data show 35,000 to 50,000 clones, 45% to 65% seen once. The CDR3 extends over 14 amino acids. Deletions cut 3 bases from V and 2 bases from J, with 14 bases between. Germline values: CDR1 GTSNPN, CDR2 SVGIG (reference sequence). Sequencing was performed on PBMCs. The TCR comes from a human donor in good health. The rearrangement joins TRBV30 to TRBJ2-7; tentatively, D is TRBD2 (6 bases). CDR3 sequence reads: CAWSGGSSPYEQYF. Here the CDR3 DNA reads TGTGCCTGGAGCGGGGGTTCCTCCCCCTACGAGCAGTACTTC. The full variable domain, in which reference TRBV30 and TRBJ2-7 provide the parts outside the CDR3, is SQTIHQWPATLVQPVGSPLSLECTVEGTSNPNLYWYRQAAGRGLQLLFYSVGIGQISSEVPQNLSASRPQDRQFILSSKKLLLSDSGFYLCAWSGGSSPYEQYFGPGTRLTVT.